This TCR beta chain was documented in a study of CD8+ T cells in alopecia areata. Study context: Severity scores in treated patients reflected the percentage of scalp affected.

cDNA serving as the sequencing template came from extracted, reverse transcribed RNA. This table comes from immunoSEQ multiplex PCR, and its TCRdb copy is limited to in-frame clones, with some not included. The repertoire holds around 110,000 clones, with 84% as singletons. Study-level results: Persistence during tofacitinib was seen for many expanded lesional clones in scalp and blood.

Treatment specified: oral pan-JAK inhibitor, 5-10 mg twice daily. A note on this clone: Its target is not known.

Germline CDR1 reads ENHRY; CDR2 reads SYGVKD. The V and J ends lost 7 bases and 0 bases, in that order; junction bases with no gene match: 15. The CDR3 spans 20 residues. V and J are TRBV10-3 and TRBJ2-1, with 13 positions matching TRBD2. This TCR was recovered from a human donor with alopecia areata. The source was CD8+ T cells sorted from blood, collected at week 24, from a patient treated with tofacitinib. CDR3 residues: CAIILVGGLAGLSSYNEQFF. CDR3 bases: TGTGCCATCATCCTCGTCGGGGGACTAGCGGGGCTGAGCTCCTACAATGAGCAGTTCTTC.